The present entry profiles one T cell receptor (beta chain) with its context. This specimen belongs to a study of identical twins. From germline, CDR1 is KGHSH and CDR2 LQKENI. Trimming left V 4 bases short and J 3 bases short, with 11 bases between. CDR3 length: 14 residues. TCRdb reprocessed the 5' RACE reads via MiXCR and lists one record per CDR3 protein. The repertoire holds approximately 690,000 distinct CDR3 sequences, with around 6% as singletons. This chain joins TRBV18 and TRBJ2-3, with no clear D. This clonotype was obtained from a man between 18 and 29 years old in good health. The sequencing sample was made of naive T cells sorted from blood. In DNA, the CDR3 is TGTGCCAGCTCACGCGCCTTGGTAACAGATACGCAGTATTTT. This codes for CASSRALVTDTQYF.